Reported below is one TCR beta chain. Its antigen is as yet unknown. Measured with immunoSEQ multiplex PCR; TCRdb has only the in-frame clones, and not every one. The sample lists around 46,000 clones; 84% were seen once. The data belong to a study of OX40 agonist ivuxolimab in advanced cancers. About the research overall: Patients assigned to dose escalation were diagnosed with hepatocellular carcinoma, melanoma, renal cell or head and neck cancer. Of mixed ages from roughly 23 to 80 and averaging roughly 64 years, the group was approximately 84% male.

Deletions cut 5 bases from V and 3 bases from J, with 16 bases between. The germline V gene has CDR1 SGHVS and CDR2 FQNEAQ. This CDR3 contains 15 residues. Findings and caveats of the study: On average, CD8+ T cells had more expanded clones than CD4+.

The sequence was obtained from an adult with an advanced solid tumor such as melanoma, head and neck, liver or kidney cancer. The V gene is TRBV7-8, the J gene TRBJ1-2, with D tentatively TRBD1 (5 bases). The specimen comprised CD4+ or CD8+ T cells sorted from blood, sampled in a trial of the OX40 agonist ivuxolimab. The CDR3 coding sequence is TGTGCCAGCAGCCCACGGACACGGGTGGACTATGGCTACACCTTC. The encoded protein is CASSPRTRVDYGYTF.